This paragraph covers one T cell receptor (beta chain) sequence. What it binds is unknown. The ends were cut back, 5 bases at V and 3 bases at J, with 9 bases in the middle. Germline V gives CDR1 SGHAT, CDR2 FQNNGV. The length of the CDR3 is 13 residues. Time point reported: sample taken at primary tumor resection. Donation came from roughly 72 patients with untreated early-stage non-small cell lung cancer. This specimen belongs to a study of spatial heterogeneity in lung cancer. A unique molecular identifier was attached to every TCR cDNA molecule. TCRdb re-called the 5' RACE reads through MiXCR, storing one row per CDR3 protein. This sample has about 24,000 distinct CDR3 sequences, with under 9% found just once. Study results and caveats: Expanded intratumoral alpha and beta TCR counts tracked tumor mutation counts. Ubiquitous and regional expanded TCR counts tracked ubiquitous and regional nonsynonymous mutations, respectively.

The chain carries TRBV11-2 and TRBJ2-3, with D tentatively TRBD1 or TRBD2 (5 bases each). This TCR derives from a male donor with early-stage non-small cell lung cancer. The sequencing used lung tumor tissue, collected at surgery. This CDR3 is CASSGGVTDTQYF. The CDR3 region has the DNA TGTGCCAGCAGCGGGGGTGTTACAGATACGCAGTATTTT.